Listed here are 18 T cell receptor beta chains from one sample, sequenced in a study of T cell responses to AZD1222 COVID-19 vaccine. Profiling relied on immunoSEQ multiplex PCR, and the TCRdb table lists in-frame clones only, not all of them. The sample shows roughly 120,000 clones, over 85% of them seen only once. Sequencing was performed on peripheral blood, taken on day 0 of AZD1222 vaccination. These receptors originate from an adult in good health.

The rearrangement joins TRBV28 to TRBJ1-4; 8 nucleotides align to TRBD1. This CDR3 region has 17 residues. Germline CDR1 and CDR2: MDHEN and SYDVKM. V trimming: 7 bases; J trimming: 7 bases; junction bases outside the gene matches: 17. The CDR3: CASNNLGIRGLGEKLFF. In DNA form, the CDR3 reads TGTGCCAGCAACAACTTGGGCATCAGGGGGCTGGGTGAAAAACTGTTTTTT. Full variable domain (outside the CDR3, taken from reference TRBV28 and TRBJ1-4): DVKVTQSSRYLVKRTGEKVFLECVQDMDHENMFWYRQDPGLGLRLIYFSYDVKMKEKGDIPEGYSVSREKKERFSLILESASTNQTSMYLCASNNLGIRGLGEKLFFGSGTQLSVL.

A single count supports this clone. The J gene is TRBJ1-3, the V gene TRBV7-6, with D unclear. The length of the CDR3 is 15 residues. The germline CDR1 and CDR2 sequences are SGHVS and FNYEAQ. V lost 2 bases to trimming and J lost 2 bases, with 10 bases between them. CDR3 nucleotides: TGTGCCAGCAGCTTAATTAGGAATCCTGGAAACACCATATATTTT. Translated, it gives CASSLIRNPGNTIYF. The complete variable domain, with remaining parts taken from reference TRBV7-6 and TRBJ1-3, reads GAGVSQSPRYKVTKRGQDVALRCDPISGHVSLYWYRQALGQGPEFLTYFNYEAQQDKSGLPNDRFSAERPEGSISTLTIQRTEQRDSAMYRCASSLIRNPGNTIYFGEGSWLTVV.

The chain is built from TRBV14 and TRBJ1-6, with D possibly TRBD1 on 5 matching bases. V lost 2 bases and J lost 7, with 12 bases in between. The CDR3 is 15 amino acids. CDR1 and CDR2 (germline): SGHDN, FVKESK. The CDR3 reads CASSQRRGGNSPLHF. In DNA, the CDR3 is TGTGCCAGCAGCCAACGTAGGGGAGGCAATTCACCCCTCCACTTT.

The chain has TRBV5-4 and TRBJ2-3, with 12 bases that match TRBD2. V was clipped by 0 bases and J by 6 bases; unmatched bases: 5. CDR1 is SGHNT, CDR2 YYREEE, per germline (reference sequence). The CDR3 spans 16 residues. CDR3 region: CASSLARTSGRDTQYF. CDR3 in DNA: TGTGCCAGCAGCTTGGCCCGTACTAGCGGGAGGGATACGCAGTATTTT.

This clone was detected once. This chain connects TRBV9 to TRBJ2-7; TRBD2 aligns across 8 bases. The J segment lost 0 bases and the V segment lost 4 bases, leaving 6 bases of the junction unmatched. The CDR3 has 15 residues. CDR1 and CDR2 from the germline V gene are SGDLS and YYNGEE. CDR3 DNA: TGTGCCAGCAGCCCCAGCGGGGGCAGCTCCTACGAGCAGTACTTC. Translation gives CASSPSGGSSYEQYF.

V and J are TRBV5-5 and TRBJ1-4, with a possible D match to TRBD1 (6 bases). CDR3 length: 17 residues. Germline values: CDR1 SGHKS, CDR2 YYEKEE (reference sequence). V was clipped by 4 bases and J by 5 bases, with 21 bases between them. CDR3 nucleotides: TGTGCCAGCAGCCCCATAGGGGGTAAAGCAAGAAATGAAAAACTGTTTTTT. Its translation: CASSPIGGKARNEKLFF.

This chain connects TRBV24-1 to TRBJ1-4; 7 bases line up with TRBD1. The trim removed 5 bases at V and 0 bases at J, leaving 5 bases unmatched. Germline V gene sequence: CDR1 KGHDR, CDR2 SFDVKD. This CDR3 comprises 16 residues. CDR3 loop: CATSGTGGATNEKLFF. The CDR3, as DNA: TGTGCCACCAGTGGGACAGGCGGCGCAACTAATGAAAAACTGTTTTTT.

The CDR3 spells CASTPGPSYNEQFF. In DNA, the CDR3 is TGTGCCAGCACCCCAGGGCCCAGCTACAATGAGCAGTTCTTC. The chain carries TRBV7-8 and TRBJ2-1; tentatively, D is TRBD1 (5 bases). Germline V lookup: CDR1 SGHVS, CDR2 FQNEAQ. The CDR3 totals 14 residues. Trimming cost V 7 bases and J 3 bases, with 13 bases left between them.

CDR3 region: CASSFILVGAGELFF. In DNA form, the CDR3 reads TGTGCCAGCAGCTTTATACTAGTGGGAGCCGGGGAGCTGTTTTTT. The rearrangement links TRBV5-5 to TRBJ2-2; possible D gene TRBD2, 5 bases. Trimming removed 2 bases at V and 6 bases at J, with 14 bases between. CDR3 length: 15 amino acids. Germline values: CDR1 SGHKS, CDR2 YYEKEE (reference sequence). Using reference TRBV5-5 and TRBJ2-2 for the parts outside the CDR3, the full variable domain is DAGVTQSPTHLIKTRGQQVTLRCSPISGHKSVSWYQQVLGQGPQFIFQYYEKEERGRGNFPDRFSARQFPNYSSELNVNALLLGDSALYLCASSFILVGAGELFFGEGSRLTVL.

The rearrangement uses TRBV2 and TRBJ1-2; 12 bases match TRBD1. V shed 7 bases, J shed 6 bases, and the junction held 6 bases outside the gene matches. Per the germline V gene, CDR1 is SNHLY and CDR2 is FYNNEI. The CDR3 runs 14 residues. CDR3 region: CASKGTGGADGYTF. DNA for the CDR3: TGTGCCAGCAAAGGGACAGGGGGCGCAGATGGCTACACCTTC.

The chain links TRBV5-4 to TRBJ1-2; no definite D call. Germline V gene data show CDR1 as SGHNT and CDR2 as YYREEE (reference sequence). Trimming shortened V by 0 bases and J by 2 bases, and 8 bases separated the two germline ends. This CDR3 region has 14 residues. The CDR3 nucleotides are TGTGCCAGCAGCTTGGCGGGAGGCAACTATGGCTACACCTTC. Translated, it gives CASSLAGGNYGYTF.

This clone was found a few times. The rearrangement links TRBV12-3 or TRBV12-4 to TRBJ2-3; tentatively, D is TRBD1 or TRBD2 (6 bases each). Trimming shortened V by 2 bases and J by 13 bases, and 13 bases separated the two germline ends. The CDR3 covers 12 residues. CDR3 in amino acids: CASSLRGAFEYF. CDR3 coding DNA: TGTGCCAGCAGTTTAAGGGGGGCGTTCGAGTATTTT.

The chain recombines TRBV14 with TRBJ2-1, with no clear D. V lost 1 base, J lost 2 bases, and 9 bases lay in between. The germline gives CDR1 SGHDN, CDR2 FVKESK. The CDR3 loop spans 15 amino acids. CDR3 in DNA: TGTGCCAGCAGCCAAGGCAGCCTAGCCTACAATGAGCAGTTCTTC. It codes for CASSQGSLAYNEQFF.

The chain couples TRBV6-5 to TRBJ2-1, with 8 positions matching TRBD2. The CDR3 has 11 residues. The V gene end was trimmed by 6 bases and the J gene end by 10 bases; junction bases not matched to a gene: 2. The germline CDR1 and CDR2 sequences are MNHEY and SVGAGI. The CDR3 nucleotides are TGTGCCAGCAGGCGACTAGCGGAGCAGTTCTTC. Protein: CASRRLAEQFF.

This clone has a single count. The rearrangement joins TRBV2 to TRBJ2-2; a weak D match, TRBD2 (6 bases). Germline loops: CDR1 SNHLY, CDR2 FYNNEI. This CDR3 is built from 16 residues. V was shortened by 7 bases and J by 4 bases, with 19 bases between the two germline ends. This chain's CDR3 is CASTQSTIAVTGELFF. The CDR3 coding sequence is TGTGCCAGCACCCAATCGACGATAGCGGTCACCGGGGAGCTGTTTTTT.

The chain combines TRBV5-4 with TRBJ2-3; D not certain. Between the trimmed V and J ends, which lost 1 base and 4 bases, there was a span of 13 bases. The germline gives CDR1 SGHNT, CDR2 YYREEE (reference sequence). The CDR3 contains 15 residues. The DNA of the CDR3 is TGTGCCAGCAGCTTGACCCCGTACACAGCAGATACGCAGTATTTT. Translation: CASSLTPYTADTQYF. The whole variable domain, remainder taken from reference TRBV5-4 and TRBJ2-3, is ETGVTQSPTHLIKTRGQQVTLRCSSQSGHNTVSWYQQALGQGPQFIFQYYREEENGRGNFPPRFSGLQFPNYSSELNVNALELDDSALYLCASSLTPYTADTQYFGPGTRLTVL.

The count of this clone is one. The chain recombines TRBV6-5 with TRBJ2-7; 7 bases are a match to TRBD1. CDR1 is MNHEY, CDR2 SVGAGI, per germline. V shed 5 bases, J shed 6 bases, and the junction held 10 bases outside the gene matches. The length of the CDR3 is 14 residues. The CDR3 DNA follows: TGTGCCAGCAGTACCAACCGGGACAGAGGCGAGCAGTACTTC. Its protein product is CASSTNRDRGEQYF.

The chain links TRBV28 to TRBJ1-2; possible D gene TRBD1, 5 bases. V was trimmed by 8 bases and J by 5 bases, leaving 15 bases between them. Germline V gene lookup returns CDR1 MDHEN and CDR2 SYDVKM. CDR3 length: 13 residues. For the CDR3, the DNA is TGTGCCAGCTCCACCTCGGACATTTATGGCTACACCTTC. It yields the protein CASSTSDIYGYTF.